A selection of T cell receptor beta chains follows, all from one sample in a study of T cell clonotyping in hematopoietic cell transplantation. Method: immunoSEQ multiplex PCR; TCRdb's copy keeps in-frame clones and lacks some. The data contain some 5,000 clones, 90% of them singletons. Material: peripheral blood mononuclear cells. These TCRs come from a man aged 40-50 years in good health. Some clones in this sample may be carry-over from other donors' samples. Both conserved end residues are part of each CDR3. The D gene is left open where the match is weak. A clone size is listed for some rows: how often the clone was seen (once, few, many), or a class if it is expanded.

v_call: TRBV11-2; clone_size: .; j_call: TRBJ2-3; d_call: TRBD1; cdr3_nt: TGTGCCAGCAGCTCACAGGGGGCCACAGATACGCAGTATTTT; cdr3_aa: CASSSQGATDTQYF
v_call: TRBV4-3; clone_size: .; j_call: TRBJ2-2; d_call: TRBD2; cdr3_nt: TGCGCCAGCAGCCTTCTAGCGGGGGGGCGGGCCGGGGAGCTGTTTTTT; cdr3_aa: CASSLLAGGRAGELFF
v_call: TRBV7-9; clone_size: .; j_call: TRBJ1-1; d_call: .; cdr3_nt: TGTGCCAGCAGCTTAGCAGGGTCTGGGCATGGCACTGAAGCTTTCTTT; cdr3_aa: CASSLAGSGHGTEAFF
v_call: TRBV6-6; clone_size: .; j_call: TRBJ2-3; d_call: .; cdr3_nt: TGTGCCAGCAGAAAGTCTTCGGCCACAGATACGCAGTATTTT; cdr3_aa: CASRKSSATDTQYF
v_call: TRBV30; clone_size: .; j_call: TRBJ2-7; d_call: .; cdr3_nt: TGTGCCTGGAGTCTTACATCTTACGAGCAGTACTTC; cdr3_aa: CAWSLTSYEQYF
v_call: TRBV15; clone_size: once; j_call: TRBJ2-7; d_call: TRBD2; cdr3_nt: TGTGCCACCAGCAGAGATAACGGGGGGGGTAGCTCCTACGAGCAGTACTTC; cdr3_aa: CATSRDNGGGSSYEQYF
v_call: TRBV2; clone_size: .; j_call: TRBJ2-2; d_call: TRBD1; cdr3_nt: TGTGCCAGCTGGAGGGGACAGGGGGTCACCGGGGAGCTGTTTTTT; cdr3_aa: CASWRGQGVTGELFF
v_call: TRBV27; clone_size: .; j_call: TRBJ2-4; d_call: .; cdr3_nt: TGTGCCAGCAGAGCATACCAGGGAAACATTCAGTACTTC; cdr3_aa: CASRAYQGNIQYF
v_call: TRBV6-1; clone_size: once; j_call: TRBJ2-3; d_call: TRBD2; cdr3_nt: TGTGCCAGCAGCAGAGCGGGGGCCTTCACAGATACGCAGTATTTT; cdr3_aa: CASSRAGAFTDTQYF
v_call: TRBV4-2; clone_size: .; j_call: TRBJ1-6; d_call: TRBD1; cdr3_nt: TGTGCCAGCAGCCGGGGACAGCGAAAGAATTCACCCCTCCACTTT; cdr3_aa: CASSRGQRKNSPLHF
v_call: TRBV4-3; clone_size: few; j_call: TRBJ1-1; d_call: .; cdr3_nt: TGCGCCAGCAGCCAAGGGACACTCGGGAACACTGAAGCTTTCTTT; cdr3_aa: CASSQGTLGNTEAFF
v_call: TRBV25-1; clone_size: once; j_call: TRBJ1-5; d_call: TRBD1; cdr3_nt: TGTGCCAGCAGTGCCGCGGGACAGGGAATAGGGAGTCAGCCCCAGCATTTT; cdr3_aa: CASSAAGQGIGSQPQHF
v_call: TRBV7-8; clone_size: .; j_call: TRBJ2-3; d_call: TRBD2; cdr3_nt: TGTGCCAGCAGCTCACCCCCGCGGGGGACTAGTTTCCGTACGCAGTATTTT; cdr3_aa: CASSSPPRGTSFRTQYF
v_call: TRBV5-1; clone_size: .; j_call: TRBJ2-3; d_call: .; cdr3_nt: TGCGCCAGCTACGCGCGACGCGATACGCAGTATTTT; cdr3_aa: CASYARRDTQYF
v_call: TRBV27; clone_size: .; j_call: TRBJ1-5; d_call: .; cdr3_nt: TGTGCCAGCAGTTTGGCAGGAAATCAGCCCCAGCATTTT; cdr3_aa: CASSLAGNQPQHF